The 29 T cell receptor beta chains below all came from one sample that was sequenced in a study of CD8+ T cells in alopecia areata. In each case, RNA was isolated and then reverse transcribed into cDNA as the sequencing template. The data were produced by immunoSEQ multiplex PCR, yet TCRdb's version contains in-frame clones alone and is incomplete. The table records fewer than 100,000 clones, 40% to 45% of them present only once. The sequencing input was CD4+ T cells sorted from blood. The receptors stem from a human donor with alopecia areata.

The chain carries TRBV20-1 and TRBJ2-5; D might be TRBD1 (5 bases). CDR3 size: 11 residues. Trimming took 5 bases from V and 2 from J, leaving 6 bases between them. Germline CDR1 and CDR2: DFQATT and SNEGSKA (reference sequence). The CDR3 loop is CSAQGQETQYF. The CDR3 coding sequence is TGCAGTGCTCAGGGACAAGAGACCCAGTACTTC.

This clone was detected only a few times. This chain uses TRBV7-2 with TRBJ2-3; D unresolved. V lost 6 bases to trimming and J lost 7 bases, with 20 bases between them. The CDR3 covers 15 residues. Germline assignment: CDR1 SGHTA and CDR2 FQGNSA. CDR3 amino acids: CASRPPVVAGNTQYF. CDR3 DNA sequence: TGTGCCAGCAGACCTCCGGTCGTTGCAGGAAATACGCAGTATTTT.

The chain joins TRBV30 to TRBJ2-2; possible D gene TRBD1, 5 bases. The germline V gene encodes CDR1 GTSNPN and CDR2 SVGIG (reference sequence). The CDR3 runs 13 residues. Between the trimmed V and J ends, which lost 7 bases and 4 bases, there was a span of 13 bases. CDR3 bases: TGTGCCTCCCAGGGCTTCGGCACCGGGGAGCTGTTTTTT. This codes for CASQGFGTGELFF.

This clone was seen a single time. The genes are TRBV30 and TRBJ2-7; 10 positions agree with TRBD1. This CDR3 is 13 amino acids long. The trim removed 5 bases at V and 2 bases at J, leaving 3 bases unmatched. Germline CDR1 is GTSNPN and CDR2 is SVGIG (reference sequence). The CDR3 region is CAWRDRGTYEQYF. CDR3 nucleotides: TGTGCCTGGCGGGACAGGGGAACCTACGAGCAGTACTTC.

J is TRBJ2-1 and V is TRBV11-2; no firm D call. Trimming cost V 5 bases and J 10 bases, with 12 bases left between them. Germline CDR1 and CDR2: SGHAT and FQNNGV. This CDR3 has 12 residues. In DNA form, the CDR3 reads TGTGCCAGCAGCCCGCTGGGGTACGAGCAGTTCTTC. Its translation: CASSPLGYEQFF.

This chain connects TRBV29-1 to TRBJ2-7; no definite D call. V gave up 5 bases and J gave up 1 base, with 12 bases separating them. Germline-derived CDR1 and CDR2 are SQVTM and ANQGSEA. CDR3 length: 13 residues. CDR3 in DNA: TGCAGCGTTCGGGTCACGTCTTCCTACGAGCAGTACTTC. It is translated as CSVRVTSSYEQYF.

This clone was counted between two and nine times. The V call is TRBV29-1, the J call TRBJ2-2; tentative D call: TRBD2 (5 bases). The length of the CDR3 is 13 residues. Between the trimmed V and J ends, which lost 3 bases and 6 bases, there was a span of 11 bases. CDR1 and CDR2 from the germline V gene are SQVTM and ANQGSEA. In DNA, the CDR3 is TGCAGCGTTGACGCCACTAGTGCCGGGGAGCTGTTTTTT. It translates to CSVDATSAGELFF.

The CDR3 sequence: CAWSGLGHTYEQYF. CDR3 DNA sequence: TGTGCCTGGAGTGGCCTCGGACACACCTACGAGCAGTACTTC. The chain carries TRBV30 and TRBJ2-5; TRBD1 is a possible D gene (5 bases). The J call is in doubt because the DNA end fits TRBJ2-7 better. The CDR3 totals 14 residues. Per the germline V gene, CDR1 is GTSNPN and CDR2 is SVGIG (reference sequence).

The chain recombines TRBV29-1 with TRBJ2-7, with 7 positions matching TRBD1. This CDR3 contains 16 residues. Germline trimming cut 4 bases from V and 1 base from J; bases unmatched to any gene: 13. CDR1 and CDR2 (germline): SQVTM, ANQGSEA. CDR3 in DNA: TGCAGCGTTGCTAGGATCGGCAGGGGGAGTTCCTACGAGCAGTACTTC. Protein product: CSVARIGRGSSYEQYF.

This rearrangement joins TRBV4-1 to TRBJ2-7; a possible D gene is TRBD1 (8 bases). There are 15 residues in the CDR3. V lost 3 bases and J 2 bases, leaving 14 bases between the germline ends. Germline CDR1 MGHRA, CDR2 YSYEKL. The CDR3 DNA is TGCGCCAGCAGCCAGAGACAGGGGACTACCTACGAGCAGTACTTC. Translation: CASSQRQGTTYEQYF.

The chain is built from TRBV18 and TRBJ2-3, with 7 bases that match TRBD1. V was clipped by 6 bases and J by 4 bases; unmatched bases: 7. The CDR3 extends over 14 amino acids. Per germline, CDR1 KGHSH and CDR2 LQKENI. The DNA for the CDR3 is TGTGCCAGCTCCCCGGGCCAGGGGGCAGATACGCAGTATTTT. Translated, it gives CASSPGQGADTQYF.

This clone was recorded a few times. This chain joins TRBV5-1 and TRBJ2-1; 7 bases match TRBD1. The V gene's germline CDR1 is SGHRS and CDR2 YFSETQ. The J segment lost 0 bases and the V segment lost 4 bases, leaving 7 bases of the junction unmatched. The CDR3 consists of 16 residues. CDR3 DNA sequence: TGCGCCAGCAGCATACAGGGACAGAGCTCCTACAATGAGCAGTTCTTC. Residues: CASSIQGQSSYNEQFF.

The V call is TRBV20-1, the J call TRBJ2-1, with D perhaps being TRBD1 or TRBD2 (5 bases each). Germline V gene sequence: CDR1 DFQATT, CDR2 SNEGSKA (reference sequence). The CDR3 runs to 11 residues. V lost 6 bases, J lost 8 bases, and 11 bases lay in between. CDR3: CSAPLGDEQFF. CDR3 in DNA: TGCAGTGCACCACTGGGGGATGAGCAGTTCTTC.

V gene TRBV7-2 combines with J gene TRBJ2-2, with no clear D. The germline V gene encodes CDR1 SGHTA and CDR2 FQGNSA. Trimming removed 5 bases at V and 1 base at J, with 2 bases between. The CDR3 has 12 residues. CDR3 sequence reads: CASSRNTGELFF. CDR3 nucleotides: TGTGCCAGCAGCCGGAACACCGGGGAGCTGTTTTTT.

This clone was recorded a few times. The chain joins TRBV5-1 to TRBJ2-1; 14 bases are a match to TRBD2. Germline V gene data show CDR1 as SGHRS and CDR2 as YFSETQ. The length of the CDR3 is 15 residues. Trimming at V came to 4 bases and at J to 10 bases, leaving 7 bases not matched to a gene. CDR3 sequence: CASSIGTSGSNEQFF. The DNA of the CDR3 is TGCGCCAGCAGCATAGGGACTAGCGGGAGTAACGAGCAGTTCTTC.

The CDR3 loop reads CASSYSTSGGAGELFF. For the CDR3, the DNA is TGTGCCAGCAGTTACTCGACTAGCGGGGGGGCCGGGGAGCTGTTTTTT. This chain links TRBV6-5 with TRBJ2-2, with 14 nucleotides matching TRBD2. This CDR3 spans 16 amino acids. Per germline, CDR1 MNHEY and CDR2 SVGAGI. V gave up 0 bases and J gave up 6 bases; unmatched junction bases: 0.

This clone showed up just a few times. The DNA of the CDR3 is TGCAGCGTTGATGTCTCTCGGACGATCAATGAGCAGTTCTTC. This translates into CSVDVSRTINEQFF. The genes are TRBV29-1 and TRBJ2-1, with D uncertain. Germline-derived CDR1 and CDR2 are SQVTM and ANQGSEA. This CDR3 has 14 residues. The germline V and J ends were trimmed by 3 bases and 6 bases, with 15 bases remaining between them.

V usage is TRBV28 and J usage is TRBJ1-1; a weak D match, TRBD1 (6 bases). Trimming removed 8 bases at V and 4 bases at J, with 17 bases between. This CDR3 has 14 amino acids. Per the germline V gene, CDR1 is MDHEN and CDR2 is SYDVKM. CDR3 residues: CASRVGGVSTEAFF. The CDR3 DNA reads TGTGCCAGCCGTGTCGGGGGCGTAAGCACTGAAGCTTTCTTT.

This clone was detected a few times. CDR3 region: CSVEDRVGPYEQYF. The CDR3 DNA is TGCAGCGTTGAAGACAGGGTCGGCCCCTACGAGCAGTACTTC. V is TRBV29-1 and J is TRBJ2-5; D is possibly TRBD1 (5 bases). The J call is in doubt because the DNA end fits TRBJ2-7 better. Germline CDR1 is SQVTM and CDR2 is ANQGSEA. The CDR3 totals 14 residues.

The rearrangement links TRBV11-2 to TRBJ2-7; D possibly corresponds to TRBD1 (5 bases). V lost 2 bases and J lost 3, with 8 bases in between. The CDR3 has 13 amino acids. The germline V gene has CDR1 SGHAT and CDR2 FQNNGV. Here the CDR3 reads CASSLPTVYEQYF. The CDR3 bases are TGTGCCAGCAGCTTACCGACAGTCTACGAGCAGTACTTC.

Here the CDR3 DNA reads TGCGCCAGCCGCCTGGGGGCGGGGGGCAATCAGCCCCAGCATTTT. It translates to CASRLGAGGNQPQHF. This chain joins TRBV4-1 and TRBJ1-5, with D perhaps TRBD1 (6 bases). The CDR3 sequence is 15 residues long. V lost 8 bases, J lost 2 bases, and 16 bases lay in between. Germline V gene lookup returns CDR1 MGHRA and CDR2 YSYEKL.

This chain joins TRBV6-5 and TRBJ1-2, with unresolved D. Trimming shortened V by 6 bases and J by 9 bases, and 8 bases separated the two germline ends. CDR3 length: 10 residues. CDR1 is MNHEY, CDR2 SVGAGI, per germline. CDR3 sequence: CASRGRSYTF. Here the CDR3 DNA reads TGTGCCAGCAGAGGGCGGAGCTACACCTTC.

V and J are TRBV2 and TRBJ2-1; the D is unclear. The V and J ends lost 6 bases and 2 bases respectively, with 5 bases between them. Looked up from germline, CDR1 is SNHLY and CDR2 is FYNNEI. This CDR3 is 12 amino acids long. The CDR3 DNA follows: TGTGCCAGCAGGGGGACCTACAATGAGCAGTTCTTC. Encoded protein: CASRGTYNEQFF.

There are a few counts of this clone. The chain couples TRBV29-1 to TRBJ2-1; possibly TRBD2 for D (7 bases). The germline V gene encodes CDR1 SQVTM and CDR2 ANQGSEA. This CDR3 region has 13 residues. Trimming shortened V by 5 bases and J by 11 bases, and 19 bases separated the two germline ends. The CDR3 is CSVRGGGESKQFF. The CDR3 bases are TGCAGCGTTCGGGGAGGGGGGGAGTCCAAGCAGTTCTTC.

This sequence joins TRBV5-1 and TRBJ2-5, with D perhaps TRBD2 (5 bases). Trimming cost V 4 bases and J 2 bases, with 9 bases left between them. The CDR3 has 13 amino acids. CDR1 and CDR2 (germline): SGHRS, YFSETQ. CDR3 nucleotides: TGCGCCAGCAGCAACGGAGGACAAGAGACCCAGTACTTC. Residues: CASSNGGQETQYF.

V and J are TRBV20-1 and TRBJ1-2; tentatively, D is TRBD1 (6 bases). V was cut by 5 bases and J by 6 bases, with 7 bases left in between. CDR3 length: 10 amino acids. Germline V gene lookup returns CDR1 DFQATT and CDR2 SNEGSKA (reference sequence). Written as DNA, the CDR3 is TGCAGTGCTTGGACAGATGGCTACACCTTC. It encodes CSAWTDGYTF.

The V call is TRBV30, the J call TRBJ2-5; 7 bases fit TRBD2. This CDR3 has 14 residues. CDR1 is GTSNPN, CDR2 SVGIG, per germline (reference sequence). V shed 4 bases, J shed 2 bases, and the junction held 7 bases outside the gene matches. The CDR3 reads CAWTNLADQETQYF. The CDR3 region has the DNA TGTGCCTGGACTAATCTAGCGGATCAAGAGACCCAGTACTTC.

This chain connects TRBV7-9 to TRBJ2-1; D ambiguous. The V end was cut by 7 bases, the J end by 4 bases, with 8 bases between. Per the germline V gene, CDR1 is SEHNR and CDR2 is FQNEAQ (reference sequence). The CDR3 sequence is 12 residues long. The CDR3 nucleotides read TGTGCCAGCACGACACCTTACAATGAGCAGTTCTTC. Its translation: CASTTPYNEQFF. Full variable domain (remainder filled in from reference TRBV7-9 and TRBJ2-1): DTGVSQNPRHKITKRGQNVTFRCDPISEHNRLYWYRQTLGQGPEFLTYFQNEAQLEKSRLLSDRFSAERPKGSFSTLEIQRTEQGDSAMYLCASTTPYNEQFFGPGTRLTVL.

This clone was seen a few times. This sequence joins TRBV27 and TRBJ2-7; D is ambiguous. CDR1 is MNHEY and CDR2 is SMNVEV in the germline V gene (reference sequence). This CDR3 is built from 14 residues. The V end was cut by 7 bases, the J end by 5 bases, with 18 bases between. The CDR3 is CASTPAMAANEQYF. DNA for the CDR3: TGTGCCAGCACTCCCGCCATGGCAGCTAACGAGCAGTACTTC.